These T cell receptor beta chains were read from a single sample in a study of technical replicates of blood from a handful of donors. The table came from immunoSEQ multiplex PCR; TCRdb's copy has only in-frame clones and leaves some out. The data hold approximately 70,000 clones, with about 90% observed a single time. The sample consisted of T cells isolated from PBMCs. These receptor sequences come from a human donor in good health. The CDR3 runs from the conserved cysteine through the conserved F or W. A D gene is named only where the DNA matches it firmly. Clone size appears in some rows only: once, few, many, or a class for an expanded clone.

abundance: .; len: 14; v_gene: TRBV5-1; j_gene: TRBJ2-5; d_gene: TRBD2; CDR3nt: TGCGCCAGCAGCTTAACTAGCGGGAGCGAGACCCAGTACTTC; CDR3aa: CASSLTSGSETQYF
abundance: .; len: 13; v_gene: TRBV19; j_gene: TRBJ2-1; d_gene: TRBD2; CDR3nt: TGTGCCAGTAGTCTTTCTAGCGGTCTTGAGCAGTTCTTC; CDR3aa: CASSLSSGLEQFF
abundance: few; len: 15; v_gene: TRBV9; j_gene: TRBJ1-1; d_gene: .; CDR3nt: TGTGCCAGCAGCCCCCGGACGGGGATGAACACTGAAGCTTTCTTT; CDR3aa: CASSPRTGMNTEAFF
abundance: .; len: 13; v_gene: TRBV5-5; j_gene: TRBJ2-7; d_gene: .; CDR3nt: TGTGCCAGCAGCTTGAAGGGGGCGGGGGAGCAGTACTTC; CDR3aa: CASSLKGAGEQYF
abundance: .; len: 12; v_gene: TRBV10-3; j_gene: TRBJ2-7; d_gene: TRBD2; CDR3nt: TGTGCCACCCTAGCGGACTTCTACGAGCAGTACTTC; CDR3aa: CATLADFYEQYF
abundance: .; len: 15; v_gene: TRBV7-8; j_gene: TRBJ1-2; d_gene: .; CDR3nt: TGTGCCAGCAGCCCCACCCCTCAGGGCGTCTATGGCTACACCTTC; CDR3aa: CASSPTPQGVYGYTF
abundance: .; len: 19; v_gene: TRBV11-2; j_gene: TRBJ2-4; d_gene: TRBD2; CDR3nt: TGTGCCAGCAGCTTAGAGGCCCTCGAGACTAGCTTGGGCAAAAACATTCAGTACTTC; CDR3aa: CASSLEALETSLGKNIQYF
abundance: .; len: 16; v_gene: TRBV6-5; j_gene: TRBJ2-7; d_gene: TRBD2; CDR3nt: TGTGCCAGCAGTTACTCGCTAGCGGGAGAACCCTACGAGCAGTACTTC; CDR3aa: CASSYSLAGEPYEQYF
abundance: .; len: 13; v_gene: TRBV7-2; j_gene: TRBJ1-1; d_gene: .; CDR3nt: TGTGCCAGCAGCAGACAGGTGCTAACTGAAGCTTTCTTT; CDR3aa: CASSRQVLTEAFF
abundance: .; len: 16; v_gene: TRBV9; j_gene: TRBJ1-2; d_gene: .; CDR3nt: TGTGCCAGCAGCGTAGATACCCGGGGGGACGGCTATGGCTACACCTTC; CDR3aa: CASSVDTRGDGYGYTF
abundance: .; len: 15; v_gene: TRBV25-1; j_gene: TRBJ2-5; d_gene: TRBD2; CDR3nt: TGTGCCAGCAGTGGAATAAGAGCGGGAGTGGAGACCCAGTACTTC; CDR3aa: CASSGIRAGVETQYF
abundance: .; len: 13; v_gene: TRBV19; j_gene: TRBJ2-1; d_gene: .; CDR3nt: TGTGCCAGTAGTTATCCAGGGAAGAATGAGCAGTTCTTC; CDR3aa: CASSYPGKNEQFF
abundance: .; len: 20; v_gene: TRBV2; j_gene: TRBJ1-4; d_gene: TRBD1; CDR3nt: TGTGCCAGCAGAACGCTCACCGGGACAGGGGTTTTCCCAACTAATGAAAAACTGTTTTTT; CDR3aa: CASRTLTGTGVFPTNEKLFF
abundance: .; len: 16; v_gene: TRBV28; j_gene: TRBJ1-2; d_gene: .; CDR3nt: TGTGCCAGCAGTCCCCCAGGAGGCGCTCCTTTCTATGGCTACACCTTC; CDR3aa: CASSPPGGAPFYGYTF
abundance: .; len: 15; v_gene: TRBV4-3; j_gene: TRBJ2-1; d_gene: .; CDR3nt: TGCGCCAGCAGCCCCCGAGGCTCCCACCCCAATGAGCAGTTCTTC; CDR3aa: CASSPRGSHPNEQFF
abundance: .; len: 11; v_gene: TRBV7-8; j_gene: TRBJ1-1; d_gene: .; CDR3nt: TGTGCCAGCAGCTTAGGGCCCCAAGCTTTCTTT; CDR3aa: CASSLGPQAFF
abundance: once; len: 13; v_gene: TRBV7-3; j_gene: TRBJ2-5; d_gene: .; CDR3nt: TGTGCCAGCAGCTTGTCGCCCGGGGAGACCCAGTACTTC; CDR3aa: CASSLSPGETQYF
abundance: .; len: 16; v_gene: TRBV6-5; j_gene: TRBJ2-5; d_gene: .; CDR3nt: TGTGCCAGCAGTTACTCTATCGGAGGGAGTACTCAGACCCAGTACTTC; CDR3aa: CASSYSIGGSTQTQYF
abundance: .; len: 13; v_gene: TRBV18; j_gene: TRBJ2-7; d_gene: TRBD1; CDR3nt: TGTGCCAGCTTGGGACAGGAATCCTACGAGCAGTACTTC; CDR3aa: CASLGQESYEQYF
abundance: .; len: 13; v_gene: TRBV7-3; j_gene: TRBJ1-1; d_gene: .; CDR3nt: TGTGCCAGCAGCTTAATAAGAGACACTGAAGCTTTCTTT; CDR3aa: CASSLIRDTEAFF
abundance: once; len: 17; v_gene: TRBV11-3; j_gene: TRBJ2-7; d_gene: TRBD2; CDR3nt: TGTGCCAGCAGCTTGGGAACTAGCGACTTATCTCCCTACGAGCAGTACTTC; CDR3aa: CASSLGTSDLSPYEQYF
abundance: .; len: 15; v_gene: TRBV5-1; j_gene: TRBJ2-3; d_gene: TRBD1; CDR3nt: TGCGCCAGCAGCTTGTCAGGGGGCAACACAGATACGCAGTATTTT; CDR3aa: CASSLSGGNTDTQYF
abundance: .; len: 14; v_gene: TRBV13; j_gene: TRBJ1-3; d_gene: .; CDR3nt: TGTGCCAGCAGCCTTCTGAGCTCTGGAAACACCATATATTTT; CDR3aa: CASSLLSSGNTIYF
abundance: .; len: 14; v_gene: TRBV6-4; j_gene: TRBJ2-2; d_gene: TRBD2; CDR3nt: TGTGCCAGCATGGCTAGCGGCGACACCGGGGAGCTGTTTTTT; CDR3aa: CASMASGDTGELFF
abundance: .; len: 14; v_gene: TRBV6-6; j_gene: TRBJ2-7; d_gene: .; CDR3nt: TGTGCCAGCGAGTTTAACGGGAATGTACACGAGCAGTACTTC; CDR3aa: CASEFNGNVHEQYF
abundance: .; len: 19; v_gene: TRBV27; j_gene: TRBJ2-7; d_gene: TRBD1; CDR3nt: TGTGCCAGCAGTCCCCTAGGGGGTGTCGGACAGGGTCGATCCTACGAGCAGTACTTC; CDR3aa: CASSPLGGVGQGRSYEQYF
abundance: once; len: 14; v_gene: TRBV29-1; j_gene: TRBJ2-1; d_gene: .; CDR3nt: TGCAGCGCGCACCCGGGGATCGCGACTTATGAGCAGTTCTTC; CDR3aa: CSAHPGIATYEQFF
abundance: .; len: 17; v_gene: TRBV2; j_gene: TRBJ2-3; d_gene: TRBD2; CDR3nt: TGTGCCAGCAGTGATGGTTCTAGCGGGAGAAGAACAGATACGCAGTATTTT; CDR3aa: CASSDGSSGRRTDTQYF
abundance: once; len: 14; v_gene: TRBV6-5; j_gene: TRBJ1-1; d_gene: .; CDR3nt: TGTGCCAGCAACGACAGGTTCATGAACACTGAAGCTTTCTTT; CDR3aa: CASNDRFMNTEAFF
abundance: .; len: 13; v_gene: TRBV6-5; j_gene: TRBJ2-1; d_gene: .; CDR3nt: TGTGCCAGCAGTTTCTTGAGCGCCAATGAGCAGTTCTTC; CDR3aa: CASSFLSANEQFF
abundance: once; len: 16; v_gene: TRBV7-3; j_gene: TRBJ2-1; d_gene: TRBD2; CDR3nt: TGTGCCAGCAGCTTTCTGACTAGCGGGAGGGTTAATGAGCAGTTCTTC; CDR3aa: CASSFLTSGRVNEQFF
abundance: once; len: 18; v_gene: TRBV4-1; j_gene: TRBJ1-4; d_gene: TRBD1; CDR3nt: TGCGCCAGCTACTTTTTTATTGGACAGGGGGCGCGGAATGAAAAACTGTTTTTT; CDR3aa: CASYFFIGQGARNEKLFF
abundance: .; len: 19; v_gene: TRBV7-9; j_gene: TRBJ2-1; d_gene: TRBD2; CDR3nt: TGTGCCAGCAGCATCTTGGGACTAGCGGGGGTTACGAAGGGGAATGAGCAGTTCTTC; CDR3aa: CASSILGLAGVTKGNEQFF
abundance: .; len: 14; v_gene: TRBV6-6; j_gene: TRBJ1-4; d_gene: .; CDR3nt: TGTGCCAGCAGTTACGTCGCAGGGGATGAAAAACTGTTTTTT; CDR3aa: CASSYVAGDEKLFF
abundance: .; len: 14; v_gene: TRBV14; j_gene: TRBJ2-1; d_gene: .; CDR3nt: TGTGCCAGCAGCCAGGCCCTAGGGGTCCATGAGCAGTTCTTC; CDR3aa: CASSQALGVHEQFF
abundance: once; len: 15; v_gene: TRBV19; j_gene: TRBJ1-5; d_gene: .; CDR3nt: TGTGCCAGTAAACCCCCCGGGGGGGGCAGACAGCCCCAGCATTTT; CDR3aa: CASKPPGGGRQPQHF
abundance: .; len: 14; v_gene: TRBV5-6; j_gene: TRBJ2-7; d_gene: .; CDR3nt: TGTGCCAGCAGCTTTCACGTGGGGCCCTACGAGCAGTACTTC; CDR3aa: CASSFHVGPYEQYF
abundance: once; len: 13; v_gene: TRBV19; j_gene: TRBJ1-1; d_gene: TRBD1; CDR3nt: TGTGCCAGTAGAGAGCAGGGGACAGGTGAAGCTTTCTTT; CDR3aa: CASREQGTGEAFF
abundance: few; len: 14; v_gene: TRBV4-2; j_gene: TRBJ1-2; d_gene: .; CDR3nt: TGTGCCAGCAGCCTCCGGACTGATTTCTATGGCTACACCTTC; CDR3aa: CASSLRTDFYGYTF
abundance: .; len: 16; v_gene: TRBV9; j_gene: TRBJ2-3; d_gene: TRBD2; CDR3nt: TGTGCCAGCAGCCCCGGACTAGCGGCTCGCACAGATACGCAGTATTTT; CDR3aa: CASSPGLAARTDTQYF
abundance: once; len: 12; v_gene: TRBV14; j_gene: TRBJ2-1; d_gene: .; CDR3nt: TGTGCCAGCAGCGAGGCTAACAATGAGCAGTTCTTC; CDR3aa: CASSEANNEQFF
abundance: .; len: 17; v_gene: TRBV7-9; j_gene: TRBJ2-3; d_gene: TRBD2; CDR3nt: TGTGCCAGCAGCCTAGCAAGCGGGAGCCCCCGGTTAGATACGCAGTATTTT; CDR3aa: CASSLASGSPRLDTQYF
abundance: .; len: 17; v_gene: TRBV9; j_gene: TRBJ2-1; d_gene: TRBD2; CDR3nt: TGTGCCAGCAGCGTAAGGGTCTCGACTAGCGGGAAAACTGAGCAGTTCTTC; CDR3aa: CASSVRVSTSGKTEQFF
abundance: once; len: 14; v_gene: TRBV11-1; j_gene: TRBJ1-2; d_gene: TRBD1; CDR3nt: TGTGCCAGCAGCCCAAGACAGGGAGGTCATGGCTACACCTTC; CDR3aa: CASSPRQGGHGYTF